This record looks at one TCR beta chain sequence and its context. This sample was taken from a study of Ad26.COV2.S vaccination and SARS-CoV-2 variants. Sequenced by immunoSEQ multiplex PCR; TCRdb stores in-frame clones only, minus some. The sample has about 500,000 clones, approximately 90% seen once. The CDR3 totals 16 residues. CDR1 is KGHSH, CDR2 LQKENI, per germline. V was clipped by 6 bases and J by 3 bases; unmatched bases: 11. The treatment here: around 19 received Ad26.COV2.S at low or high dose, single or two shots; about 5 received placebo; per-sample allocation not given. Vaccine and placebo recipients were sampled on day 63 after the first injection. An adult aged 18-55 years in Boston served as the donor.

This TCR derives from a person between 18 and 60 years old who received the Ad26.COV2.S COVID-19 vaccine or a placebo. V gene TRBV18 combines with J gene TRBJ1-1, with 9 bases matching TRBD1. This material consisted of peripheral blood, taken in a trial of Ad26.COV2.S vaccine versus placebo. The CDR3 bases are TGTGCCAGCTCCCGCGACAGGGGGTATGGGGACACTGAAGCTTTCTTT. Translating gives CASSRDRGYGDTEAFF.